The 2 T cell receptor beta chains below were found in one sample sequenced in a study of tumor and adjacent non-tumor tissue in lung cancer. The template was RNA from unsorted bulk tissue. A modified ARM-PCR protocol with three rounds of nested PCR amplified TCRbeta. TCRdb reprocessed the multiplex PCR reads with MiXCR, giving one entry per CDR3 protein. The sample shows about 200,000 distinct CDR3 sequences, less than 80% of them seen only once. Sequenced sample: lung tumor tissue. All receptors derive from a man aged 60 to 75 with non-small cell lung cancer.

In regard to this clonotype: A much larger clone sits a single nucleotide away, making a read error possible. V gene TRBV11-2 combines with J gene TRBJ2-2; no clear D. The germline gives CDR1 SGHAT, CDR2 FQNNGV. Trimming cost V 8 bases and J 0 bases, with 13 bases left between them. This CDR3 spans 15 amino acids. Here the CDR3 reads CASAHPGPNTGELFF. DNA of the CDR3: TGTGCCAGCGCCCACCCCGGACCGAACACCGGGGAGCTGTTTTTT.

A note on this clonotype: Since a much larger clone is just one base distant, this may be a read error. The V call is TRBV6-1, the J call TRBJ1-6; D ambiguous. The CDR3 length is 12 residues. The germline V gene encodes CDR1 MNHNS and CDR2 SASEGT. CDR3 nucleotide sequence: TGCGCTATTTTGGGGTGGGATTCACCCCTCTACTTT. Residues: CAILGWDSPLYF.